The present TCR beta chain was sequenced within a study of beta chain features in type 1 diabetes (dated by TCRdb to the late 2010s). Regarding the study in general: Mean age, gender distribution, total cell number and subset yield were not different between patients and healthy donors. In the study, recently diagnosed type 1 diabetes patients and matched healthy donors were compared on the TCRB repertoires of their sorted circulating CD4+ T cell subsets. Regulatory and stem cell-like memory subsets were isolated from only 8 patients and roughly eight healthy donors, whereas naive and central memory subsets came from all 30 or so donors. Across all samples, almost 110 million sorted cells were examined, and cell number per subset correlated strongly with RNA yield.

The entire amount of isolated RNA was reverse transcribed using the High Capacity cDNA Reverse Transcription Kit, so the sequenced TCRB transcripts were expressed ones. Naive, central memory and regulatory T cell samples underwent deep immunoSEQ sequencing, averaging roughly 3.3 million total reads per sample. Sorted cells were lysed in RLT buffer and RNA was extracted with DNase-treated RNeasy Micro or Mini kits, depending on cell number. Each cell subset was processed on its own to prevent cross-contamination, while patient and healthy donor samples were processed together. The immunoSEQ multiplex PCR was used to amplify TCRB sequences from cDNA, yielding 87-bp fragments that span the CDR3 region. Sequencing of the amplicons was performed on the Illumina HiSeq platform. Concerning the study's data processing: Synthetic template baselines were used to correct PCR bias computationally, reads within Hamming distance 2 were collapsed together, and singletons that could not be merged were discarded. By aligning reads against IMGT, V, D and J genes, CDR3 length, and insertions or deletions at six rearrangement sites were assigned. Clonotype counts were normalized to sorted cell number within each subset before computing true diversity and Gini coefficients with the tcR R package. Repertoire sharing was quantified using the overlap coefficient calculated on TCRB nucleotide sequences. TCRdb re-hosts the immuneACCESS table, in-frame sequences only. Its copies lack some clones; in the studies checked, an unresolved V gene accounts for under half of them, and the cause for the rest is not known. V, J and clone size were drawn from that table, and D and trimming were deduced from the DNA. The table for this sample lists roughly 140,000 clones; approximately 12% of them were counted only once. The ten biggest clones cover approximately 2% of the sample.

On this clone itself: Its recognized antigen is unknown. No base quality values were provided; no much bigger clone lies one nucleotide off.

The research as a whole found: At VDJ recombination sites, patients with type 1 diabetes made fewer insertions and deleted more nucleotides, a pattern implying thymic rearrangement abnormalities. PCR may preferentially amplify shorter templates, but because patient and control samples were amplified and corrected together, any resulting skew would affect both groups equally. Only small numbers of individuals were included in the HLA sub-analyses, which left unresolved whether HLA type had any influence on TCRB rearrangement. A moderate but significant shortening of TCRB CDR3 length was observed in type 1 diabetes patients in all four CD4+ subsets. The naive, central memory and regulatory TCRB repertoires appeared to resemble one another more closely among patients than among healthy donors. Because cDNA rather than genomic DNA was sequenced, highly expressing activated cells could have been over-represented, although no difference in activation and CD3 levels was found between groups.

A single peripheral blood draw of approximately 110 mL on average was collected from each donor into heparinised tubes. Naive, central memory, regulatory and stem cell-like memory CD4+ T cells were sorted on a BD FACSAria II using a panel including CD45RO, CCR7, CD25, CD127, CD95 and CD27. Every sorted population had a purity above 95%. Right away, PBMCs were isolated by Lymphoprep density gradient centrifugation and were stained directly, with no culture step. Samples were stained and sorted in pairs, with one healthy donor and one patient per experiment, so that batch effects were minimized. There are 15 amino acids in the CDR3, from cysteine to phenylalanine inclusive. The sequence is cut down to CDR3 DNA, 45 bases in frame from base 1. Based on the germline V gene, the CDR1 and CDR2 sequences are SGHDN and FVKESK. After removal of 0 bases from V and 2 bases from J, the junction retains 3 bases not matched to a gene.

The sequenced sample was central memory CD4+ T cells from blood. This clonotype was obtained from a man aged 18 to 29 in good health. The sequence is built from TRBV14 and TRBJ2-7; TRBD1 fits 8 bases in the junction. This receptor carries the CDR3 CASSQDPGQAYEQYF. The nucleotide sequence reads TGTGCCAGCAGCCAAGATCCGGGACAGGCCTACGAGCAGTACTTC.